This T cell receptor (beta chain) was documented in a study of spatial heterogeneity in lung cancer. Across the whole study: More than 8.5 raw reads, on average, carried each unique TCR and UMI combination. Study-wide findings and caveats: The number of expanded tumor alpha and beta chains correlated with mutation number.

Sample time point: sample taken at primary tumor resection. About 73 TRACERx patients with early, untreated non-small cell lung cancer donated samples. Tumor, nontumor lung or frozen PBMC supplied whole RNA that was sequenced unsorted. Carried by each TCR cDNA molecule was a unique molecular identifier. TCRdb itself ran the 5' RACE reads through MiXCR, one entry per CDR3 protein. The data show 7,500 to 9,000 distinct CDR3 sequences, over 9.5% seen once. This clonotype was observed at least ten times. Antigen unknown. The V gene lost 4 bases and the J gene lost 4 bases, with 17 bases spanning the gap. CDR1 is SGHRS and CDR2 is YFSETQ in the germline V gene. CDR3 length: 15 amino acids.

The clonotype originates from a male donor with early-stage non-small cell lung cancer. Sequencing was performed on lung tumor tissue, taken at surgery. V and J are TRBV5-1 and TRBJ1-1; D is possibly TRBD1 (5 bases). CDR3 sequence (DNA): TGCGCCAGCAGCCGGGGGACCGCCCGGGGCACTGAAGCTTTCTTT. Its translation: CASSRGTARGTEAFF.